A single sample is the source of the 31 T cell receptor beta chains below, sequenced in a study of response to subunit inactivated influenza vaccine. From the RT-PCR reads, TCRdb called clonotypes with MiXCR, one entry per CDR3 protein. The sample has under 550,000 distinct CDR3 sequences, 6.5% to 8% seen once. The input for sequencing was PBMCs from blood, taken roughly 24 months after vaccination. Source of these receptors: a man aged 50-75 years who received an inactivated influenza vaccine.

This clonotype came up a few times. The chain combines TRBV4-3 with TRBJ1-4; D is possibly TRBD1 (5 bases). V lost 0 bases and J 9 bases, leaving 17 bases between the germline ends. This CDR3 has 16 amino acids. Per germline, CDR1 LGHNA and CDR2 YSLEER. CDR3 loop: CASSQDSTAGRKKLFF. In DNA, the CDR3 is TGCGCCAGCAGCCAAGATTCGACAGCAGGACGCAAAAAACTGTTTTTT.

The rearrangement uses TRBV20-1 and TRBJ2-1, with 7 bases fitting TRBD1. The germline gives CDR1 DFQATT, CDR2 SNEGSKA (reference sequence). V dropped 5 bases and J dropped 2; count of bases not matched to a gene: 6. The CDR3 extends over 14 amino acids. The CDR3 reads CSALGQMTYNEQFF. The DNA for the CDR3 is TGCAGTGCTTTGGGACAGATGACCTACAATGAGCAGTTCTTC.

This clonotype was counted at least ten times. The CDR3 loop is CSAWLFALAGDEQFF. The CDR3 DNA follows: TGCAGTGCTTGGCTCTTTGCCCTAGCGGGAGATGAGCAGTTCTTC. The rearrangement joins TRBV20-1 to TRBJ2-1; 10 positions match TRBD2. V dropped 5 bases and J dropped 8; count of bases not matched to a gene: 12. The CDR3 extends over 15 amino acids. Germline V CDR1 and CDR2: DFQATT, SNEGSKA (reference sequence).

Ten or more counts support this clonotype. In DNA form, the CDR3 reads TGCAGCGTGGGCGTTTTAGCGGACGAGCAGTTCTTC. Translation: CSVGVLADEQFF. The chain carries TRBV29-1 and TRBJ2-1, with D tentatively TRBD2 (6 bases). The CDR3 spans 12 residues. V was pared by 6 bases and J by 10 bases, with 16 bases between. CDR1 and CDR2 from the germline V gene are SQVTM and ANQGSEA.

In this sample, this clonotype turned up many times. The V and J genes are TRBV6-2 or TRBV6-3 and TRBJ2-7, with unresolved D. CDR1 is MNHEY and CDR2 is SVGEGT in the germline V gene. The CDR3 has 13 amino acids. The ends were cut back, 2 bases at V and 2 bases at J, with 7 bases in the middle. CDR3 DNA sequence: TGTGCCAGCAGTTACCCGCGGACCTACGAGCAGTACTTC. This translates into CASSYPRTYEQYF.

In its sample, this clonotype was seen many times. The rearrangement joins TRBV20-1 to TRBJ2-2; D is unresolved. The V gene's germline CDR1 is DFQATT and CDR2 SNEGSKA (reference sequence). The CDR3 length is 14 residues. Trimming pared 1 base from V and 7 bases from J, leaving 13 bases between. The DNA of the CDR3 is TGCAGTGCTAGAGTACCAGAGTCGGGCGGGGAGCTGTTTTTT. Protein sequence: CSARVPESGGELFF.

This clonotype was seen many times. The rearrangement joins TRBV5-1 to TRBJ2-3; the match to TRBD2 covers 10 bases. With V trimmed by 1 base and J by 2 bases, 1 base remained unmatched. CDR3 size: 15 residues. The germline gives CDR1 SGHRS, CDR2 YFSETQ. Written as DNA, the CDR3 is TGCGCCAGCAGCTTGAGCGGGAGGGACACAGATACGCAGTATTTT. This gives the protein CASSLSGRDTDTQYF.

This clonotype was counted many times. CDR3 sequence: CASSWEHTEAFF. Written as DNA, the CDR3 is TGTGCCAGCAGCTGGGAACACACTGAAGCTTTCTTT. The chain uses TRBV7-9 and TRBJ1-1, with D hard to call. Trimming left V 4 bases short and J 3 bases short, with 6 bases between. Per the germline V gene, CDR1 is SEHNR and CDR2 is FQNEAQ (reference sequence). This CDR3 is 12 amino acids long.

The table lists this clonotype with a few counts. This chain joins TRBV20-1 and TRBJ2-6; a possible D gene is TRBD1 (5 bases). CDR3 length: 18 amino acids. Germline CDR1 reads DFQATT; CDR2 reads SNEGSKA (reference sequence). V was clipped by 6 bases and J by 1 base, with 22 bases between them. CDR3 nucleotide sequence: TGCAGTGCCAGTCAAGTATGGCAGGGTGGTTCTGGGGCCAACGTCCTGACTTTC. This gives the protein CSASQVWQGGSGANVLTF.

This clonotype occurred a few times. The chain couples TRBV24-1 to TRBJ2-5; 8 bases match TRBD1. CDR1 is KGHDR, CDR2 SFDVKD, per germline. V trimming: 2 bases; J trimming: 5 bases; junction bases outside the gene matches: 9. The CDR3 has 16 amino acids. CDR3 amino acids: CATSDSRQGLGETQYF. The CDR3 DNA sequence: TGTGCCACCAGTGATTCACGACAGGGGCTCGGGGAGACCCAGTACTTC.

This clonotype has at least ten counts. This chain joins TRBV7-8 and TRBJ1-5; possibly TRBD1 for D (6 bases). Trimming shortened V by 5 bases and J by 5 bases, and 13 bases separated the two germline ends. Germline V CDR1 and CDR2: SGHVS, FQNEAQ. The CDR3 extends over 14 amino acids. The CDR3 protein is CASSPSTGDQPQHF. The CDR3 DNA sequence: TGTGCCAGCAGCCCCTCGACAGGAGATCAGCCCCAGCATTTT.

The chain uses TRBV9 and TRBJ1-2; 8 nucleotides agree with TRBD1. The CDR3 covers 14 residues. Trimming cost V 3 bases and J 6 bases; bases outside gene matches: 7. Germline-derived CDR1 and CDR2 are SGDLS and YYNGEE. Written as DNA, the CDR3 is TGTGCCAGCAGCGCCACGGACAGGGTGAATGGCTACACCTTC. Its protein is CASSATDRVNGYTF.

This clonotype was observed a few times. The V gene is TRBV20-1, the J gene TRBJ2-3; D is possibly TRBD1 or TRBD2 (7 bases each). The V end was cut by 1 base, the J end by 4 bases, with 21 bases between. The CDR3 runs 17 residues. Germline V gene sequence: CDR1 DFQATT, CDR2 SNEGSKA (reference sequence). CDR3 bases: TGCAGTGCTAGAGCCTCAGGGGGAGGGCGGTATGCAGATACGCAGTATTTT. Its translation: CSARASGGGRYADTQYF.

The sample holds many counts of this clonotype. The CDR3 protein is CASSRSAIEPEETQYF. CDR3 DNA sequence: TGTGCCAGCAGCCGATCGGCGATCGAACCAGAAGAGACCCAGTACTTC. The chain carries TRBV7-8 and TRBJ2-5; unclear D gene. Germline V gene data show CDR1 as SGHVS and CDR2 as FQNEAQ. Deletions cut 5 bases from V and 3 bases from J, with 19 bases between. The CDR3 spans 16 residues.

This chain links TRBV6-2 or TRBV6-3 with TRBJ1-3; a weak D match, TRBD1 (5 bases). Germline V CDR1 and CDR2: MNHEY, SVGEGT. This CDR3 contains 13 residues. V lost 5 bases and J lost 2, with 7 bases in between. As DNA, the CDR3 is TGTGCCAGCAGTCAGACAGCTGGAAACACCATATATTTT. Translated, it gives CASSQTAGNTIYF.

In this sample, this clonotype turned up a few times. The rearrangement uses TRBV5-5 and TRBJ2-3; 7 bases align to TRBD2. The V and J ends lost 2 bases and 6 bases, in that order; junction bases with no gene match: 12. The CDR3 totals 16 residues. Germline V gene sequence: CDR1 SGHKS, CDR2 YYEKEE (reference sequence). CDR3 coding DNA: TGTGCCAGCAGCTTTCGGGTAGCAGCGGGGCTGGATACGCAGTATTTT. The encoded protein is CASSFRVAAGLDTQYF.

This clonotype was recorded a few times. The chain employs TRBV7-8 and TRBJ2-5, with D hard to call. The CDR3 contains 15 residues. CDR1 is SGHVS, CDR2 FQNEAQ, per germline. The V end was cut by 2 bases, the J end by 3 bases, with 13 bases between. In DNA, the CDR3 is TGTGCCAGCAGCTTACGGTCACTACTAAAAGAGACCCAGTACTTC. It yields the protein CASSLRSLLKETQYF. The full variable domain, rest sourced from reference TRBV7-8 and TRBJ2-5, is GAGVSQSPRYKVAKRGQDVALRCDPISGHVSLFWYQQALGQGPEFLTYFQNEAQLDKSGLPSDRFFAERPEGSVSTLKIQRTQQEDSAVYLCASSLRSLLKETQYFGPGTRLLVL.

This clonotype was seen ten or more times. Written as DNA, the CDR3 is TGTGCCAGCAGCCAAGCCGGGACAGGGGGTAATTCACCCCTCCACTTT. This gives the protein CASSQAGTGGNSPLHF. The chain has TRBV3-1 and TRBJ1-6; 11 bases are a match to TRBD1. After removal of 1 base from V and 6 bases from J, the junction contained 2 bases not matched to a gene. The CDR3 runs 16 residues. Germline loops: CDR1 LGHDT, CDR2 YNNKEL (reference sequence).

This clonotype was detected only a few times. This chain uses TRBV10-3 with TRBJ2-2; D call uncertain. The V gene's germline CDR1 is ENHRY and CDR2 SYGVKD. V lost 1 base to trimming and J lost 0 bases, with 6 bases between them. The CDR3 extends over 15 amino acids. The CDR3 region is CAISEWAANTGELFF. In nucleotides, the CDR3 is TGTGCCATCAGTGAGTGGGCGGCGAACACCGGGGAGCTGTTTTTT.

The V call is TRBV7-2, the J call TRBJ2-3, with a weak D call TRBD1 (5 bases). The CDR3 length is 15 residues. Germline V gene sequence: CDR1 SGHTA, CDR2 FQGNSA. The V end lost 1 base, the J end lost 5 bases, and 13 bases lay between the germline ends. The CDR3 nucleotides are TGTGCCAGCAGCTTAGTGGTCAGGGTGGGAGATACGCAGTATTTT. Protein product: CASSLVVRVGDTQYF.

In this sample, this clonotype turned up a few times. The V and J genes are TRBV20-1 and TRBJ2-5, with 15 bases identical to TRBD2. Germline assignment: CDR1 DFQATT and CDR2 SNEGSKA (reference sequence). The CDR3 contains 15 residues. V was pared by 5 bases and J by 3 bases, with 4 bases of the junction left unmatched. The CDR3 spells CSARTSGRAEETQYF. The CDR3 DNA reads TGCAGTGCTCGGACTAGCGGGAGGGCCGAAGAGACCCAGTACTTC.

This chain connects TRBV27 to TRBJ2-3; weak D call: TRBD2 (5 bases). V shed 1 base and J shed 2 bases, with 10 bases lying between them. The germline V gene has CDR1 MNHEY and CDR2 SMNVEV (reference sequence). There are 15 residues in the CDR3. For the CDR3, the DNA is TGTGCCAGCAGTTTATTACTAGACGACACAGATACGCAGTATTTT. Translating it yields CASSLLLDDTDTQYF.

This clonotype was recorded only once. This rearrangement joins TRBV15 to TRBJ2-1; 10 positions agree with TRBD1. The CDR3 length is 16 residues. Losses at the gene ends were 4 bases for V and 7 bases for J; bases not matched to a gene: 10. Germline V gene data show CDR1 as LNHNV and CDR2 as YYDKDF (reference sequence). CDR3 nucleotide sequence: TGTGCCACCAGCAAAAGTATGCGGGACAGGGGAAATGAGCAGTTCTTC. Protein product: CATSKSMRDRGNEQFF.

This clonotype has a count of ten or more. The gene calls are TRBV4-1 and TRBJ2-7; D is unclear. The CDR3 totals 16 residues. V was pared by 1 base and J by 2 bases, with 15 bases between. Germline CDR1 and CDR2: MGHRA and YSYEKL. The CDR3 loop reads CASSQVRYGGTYEQYF. For the CDR3, the DNA is TGCGCCAGCAGCCAAGTACGGTACGGCGGAACCTACGAGCAGTACTTC.

The chain has TRBV6-2 or TRBV6-3 and TRBJ2-7; TRBD2 matches at 7 bases. This CDR3 has 13 residues. Trimming at V came to 6 bases and at J to 1 base, leaving 3 bases not matched to a gene. Germline V gives CDR1 MNHEY, CDR2 SVGEGT. CDR3 nucleotide sequence: TGTGCCAGCAGCCGGACTAGGTCCTACGAGCAGTACTTC. It specifies CASSRTRSYEQYF.

The chain uses TRBV4-2 and TRBJ2-7; maybe TRBD2 (6 bases). Trimming stripped 0 bases from V and 6 bases from J, with 18 bases between. CDR1 is LGHNA, CDR2 YNFKEQ, per germline. This CDR3 has 16 amino acids. The CDR3 loop reads CASSQEVGRRAFEQYF. The CDR3 coding sequence is TGTGCCAGCAGCCAAGAAGTAGGCCGGAGGGCCTTCGAGCAGTACTTC.

In this sample, this clonotype turned up a few times. The chain has TRBV6-1 and TRBJ2-2; D is perhaps TRBD2 (6 bases). V lost 6 bases and J 4 bases, leaving 15 bases between the germline ends. The CDR3 runs 15 residues. Germline V lookup: CDR1 MNHNS, CDR2 SASEGT. The CDR3 bases are TGTGCCAGCAGCAGTCCGGGACTTATCACCGGGGAGCTGTTTTTT. Its translation: CASSSPGLITGELFF.

The gene calls are TRBV6-2 or TRBV6-3 and TRBJ2-4; no definite D call. Looked up from germline, CDR1 is MNHEY and CDR2 is SVGEGT. CDR3 length equals 16 residues. V was trimmed by 2 bases and J by 0 bases, leaving 11 bases between them. CDR3 in amino acids: CASSYEGPLAKNIQYF. For the CDR3, the DNA is TGTGCCAGCAGTTACGAAGGGCCTCTAGCCAAAAACATTCAGTACTTC.

In its sample, this clonotype was seen a few times. The chain employs TRBV29-1 and TRBJ2-7; possible D gene TRBD2, 6 bases. The CDR3 sequence is 14 residues long. The germline gives CDR1 SQVTM, CDR2 ANQGSEA. Between the trimmed V and J ends, which lost 5 bases and 6 bases, there was a span of 20 bases. The CDR3 nucleotides are TGCAGCGTTATTACAGGAGGGTCCGTCTCCGAGCAGTACTTC. Translation: CSVITGGSVSEQYF.

This clonotype was counted ten times or more. The rearrangement joins TRBV15 to TRBJ2-3; D not resolved. The V end lost 1 base, the J end lost 1 base, and 6 bases lay between the germline ends. The CDR3 is 14 amino acids. The germline V gene encodes CDR1 LNHNV and CDR2 YYDKDF (reference sequence). In nucleotides, the CDR3 is TGTGCCACCAGCAGAGTAACTCGCACAGATACGCAGTATTTT. It translates to CATSRVTRTDTQYF.

This clonotype showed up many times. This chain connects TRBV10-3 to TRBJ2-1; TRBD2 aligns across 10 bases. The junction had 3 bases not matched to a gene; V was cut back by 0 bases and J by 7 bases. Germline V gene sequence: CDR1 ENHRY, CDR2 SYGVKD. The CDR3 is 15 amino acids. CDR3 in DNA: TGTGCCATCAGTGAGTCCCTAGCGGGAGTTAATGAGCAGTTCTTC. Amino acids: CAISESLAGVNEQFF.